Each of the 18 T cell receptor beta chains below was sequenced from the same sample in a study of blood T cell repertoires in COVID-19. Assay used: immunoSEQ multiplex PCR; TCRdb lists only in-frame clones, some missing. Seen here are about 76,000 clones, around nine tenths observed once, and the top ten hold just over 8%. What was sequenced was peripheral blood. The source is a young man with acute or convalescent COVID-19.

The V gene is TRBV7-2, the J gene TRBJ2-7, with a weak D call TRBD1 (5 bases). Trimming pared 5 bases from V and 3 bases from J, leaving 8 bases between. Germline V gives CDR1 SGHTA, CDR2 FQGNSA. CDR3 length equals 12 residues. CDR3 sequence reads: CASSPGNYEQYF. The CDR3 DNA reads as TGTGCCAGCAGCCCAGGGAACTACGAGCAGTACTTC.

This clone was seen a single time. This chain links TRBV23-1 with TRBJ1-1; 8 bases match TRBD1. TRBV23-1 is noted as an ORF with a role that remains uncertain. The CDR3 runs 17 residues. The junction had 8 bases not matched to a gene; V was cut back by 2 bases and J by 0 bases. The CDR3 sequence: CASSQGQGAKVNTEAFF. The CDR3 nucleotides read TGCGCCAGCAGTCAAGGGCAGGGGGCGAAAGTGAACACTGAAGCTTTCTTT.

This chain links TRBV7-2 with TRBJ2-3; 9 bases match TRBD1. J lost 1 base, V lost 5 bases, and 10 bases had no gene match. CDR1 is SGHTA, CDR2 FQGNSA, per germline. The CDR3 length is 17 residues. As DNA, the CDR3 is TGTGCCAGCAGCCCAGCCCGACGGACAGGGGGCACAGATACGCAGTATTTT. This translates into CASSPARRTGGTDTQYF. Full variable domain (missing parts from reference TRBV7-2 and TRBJ2-3): GAGVSQSPSNKVTEKGKDVELRCDPISGHTALYWYRQSLGQGLEFLIYFQGNSAPDKSGLPSDRFSAERTGGSVSTLTIQRTQQEDSAVYLCASSPARRTGGTDTQYFGPGTRLTVL.

The rearrangement links TRBV5-1 to TRBJ2-7; D remains ambiguous. CDR3 length: 11 residues. The germline V gene has CDR1 SGHRS and CDR2 YFSETQ. With 4 bases removed from V and 4 bases from J, the gap between germline ends came to 6 bases. This chain's CDR3 is CASSRQYEQYF. The CDR3 DNA is TGCGCCAGCAGCAGACAATACGAGCAGTACTTC.

The DNA of the CDR3 is TGTGCCAGCAGCTGGAGGACTTCATACGAGCAGTACTTC. Translation: CASSWRTSYEQYF. The chain is built from TRBV5-5 and TRBJ2-7, with a weak D call TRBD2 (5 bases). The length of the CDR3 is 13 residues. CDR1 is SGHKS, CDR2 YYEKEE, per germline (reference sequence). Trimming took off 3 bases at V and 4 bases at J, with 11 bases between the two ends.

This clone has more than one count but fewer than ten. This rearrangement joins TRBV28 to TRBJ1-4; no clear D. Germline CDR1 is MDHEN and CDR2 is SYDVKM. The length of the CDR3 is 14 residues. V gave up 5 bases and J gave up 8 bases, with 15 bases separating them. The CDR3 loop is CASSPNTRREKLFF. CDR3 DNA sequence: TGTGCCAGCAGTCCAAACACCCGGAGGGAAAAACTGTTTTTT.

V is TRBV3-1 (or the pseudogene TRBV3-2) and J is TRBJ1-2; D ambiguous. Germline V gene lookup returns CDR1 LGHDT and CDR2 YNNKEL (reference sequence). V shed 3 bases and J shed 4 bases, with 12 bases lying between them. This CDR3 has 14 residues. CDR3 region: CASSHRTSLYGYTF. The CDR3 region has the DNA TGTGCCAGCAGCCACCGTACTTCCCTCTATGGCTACACCTTC.

The CDR3 loop reads CASSSTGGADGYTF. CDR3 coding DNA: TGCGCCAGCAGCTCAACAGGGGGCGCGGATGGCTACACCTTC. This rearrangement joins TRBV5-1 to TRBJ1-2; 9 nucleotides match TRBD1. Germline values: CDR1 SGHRS, CDR2 YFSETQ. J was trimmed by 6 bases and V by 3 bases; bases with no gene match: 6. CDR3 length equals 14 residues.

This chain links TRBV5-1 with TRBJ2-3; 12 bases are a match to TRBD2. The J segment lost 4 bases and the V segment lost 3 bases, leaving 9 bases of the junction unmatched. CDR3 length equals 17 residues. Per the germline V gene, CDR1 is SGHRS and CDR2 is YFSETQ. DNA of the CDR3: TGCGCCAGCAGCTGGAGCACCGGGACTAGCGGGTCAGATACGCAGTATTTT. Protein product: CASSWSTGTSGSDTQYF.

This rearrangement joins TRBV19 to TRBJ2-7; the match to TRBD1 covers 12 bases. Unmatched junction bases numbered 7, after V lost 7 bases and J lost 6 bases. The CDR3 totals 14 residues. The germline V gene encodes CDR1 LNHDA and CDR2 SQIVND (reference sequence). DNA of the CDR3: TGTGCCAGTAACCAGGGACAGGGGGCCTCCGAGCAGTACTTC. Protein: CASNQGQGASEQYF.

This clone was observed a single time. The chain employs TRBV7-3 and TRBJ1-1, with 7 bases that match TRBD1. Germline CDR1 and CDR2: SGHTA and FQGTGA. The ends lost 8 bases at V and 1 base at J; junction bases unmatched: 4. CDR3 length: 13 residues. The chain's CDR3 is CASSGGRNTEAFF. CDR3 sequence (DNA): TGTGCCAGCTCAGGGGGGCGGAACACTGAAGCTTTCTTT.

The rearrangement links TRBV28 to TRBJ2-7; D may be TRBD1 (5 bases). V was pared by 6 bases and J by 6 bases, with 9 bases between. The germline gives CDR1 MDHEN, CDR2 SYDVKM. CDR3 size: 11 residues. CDR3 nucleotide sequence: TGTGCCAGCAGATCAGGGCTCGAGCAGTACTTC. Its protein is CASRSGLEQYF.

The V and J genes are TRBV5-8 and TRBJ2-1; the match to TRBD2 covers 8 bases. V was clipped by 0 bases and J by 0 bases; unmatched bases: 5. Germline values: CDR1 SGHTS, CDR2 YDEGEE. The CDR3 has 17 amino acids. The CDR3: CASSLGVAGFSYNEQFF. The CDR3 bases are TGTGCCAGCAGCTTGGGAGTAGCGGGGTTCTCCTACAATGAGCAGTTCTTC.

The chain couples TRBV28 to TRBJ1-3; D gene unclear. This CDR3 comprises 14 residues. The germline CDR1 and CDR2 sequences are MDHEN and SYDVKM. The germline V and J ends were trimmed by 5 bases and 1 base, with 9 bases remaining between them. The CDR3 DNA reads as TGTGCCAGCAGTACCGGGATATCTGGAAACACCATATATTTT. Protein product: CASSTGISGNTIYF.

The rearrangement uses TRBV7-2 and TRBJ1-2; the match to TRBD1 covers 7 bases. The V gene end was trimmed by 2 bases and the J gene end by 0 bases; junction bases not matched to a gene: 3. The CDR3 sequence is 15 residues long. CDR1 and CDR2 from the germline V gene are SGHTA and FQGNSA. CDR3 in DNA: TGTGCCAGCAGCTTATGGGACAGAGCTAACTATGGCTACACCTTC. Translating it yields CASSLWDRANYGYTF. The full variable domain, in which reference TRBV7-2 and TRBJ1-2 provide the parts outside the CDR3, is GAGVSQSPSNKVTEKGKDVELRCDPISGHTALYWYRQSLGQGLEFLIYFQGNSAPDKSGLPSDRFSAERTGGSVSTLTIQRTQQEDSAVYLCASSLWDRANYGYTFGSGTRLTVV.

The chain is built from TRBV7-9 and TRBJ1-1; perhaps TRBD1 as D (5 bases). The CDR3 extends over 18 amino acids. CDR1 is SEHNR, CDR2 FQNEAQ, per germline (reference sequence). V was clipped by 3 bases and J by 3 bases, with 23 bases between them. The CDR3 reads CASSFSMRQGSPHTEAFF. CDR3 bases: TGTGCCAGCAGCTTCTCTATGCGGCAGGGTTCCCCACACACTGAAGCTTTCTTT.

For this clone: Possible read error: a much larger clone is one base away. Other DNA sequences in the same sample also yield this CDR3. The chain links TRBV7-2 to TRBJ1-1; D ambiguous. The CDR3 has 13 amino acids. Germline values: CDR1 SGHTA, CDR2 FQGNSA. The V and J ends lost 1 base and 1 base respectively, with 4 bases between them. This CDR3 is CASSLGQNTEAFF. CDR3 nucleotides: TGTGCCAGCAGCTTAGGACAGAACACTGAAGCTTTCTTT.

The chain is built from TRBV3-1 (or the pseudogene TRBV3-2) and TRBJ2-7, with TRBD1 matching over 7 bases. Germline-derived CDR1 and CDR2 are LGHDT and YNNKEL (reference sequence). CDR3 length equals 14 residues. J gave up 1 base and V 4 bases, and 4 bases lay outside the gene matches. CDR3 loop: CASSPSRGSYEQYF. CDR3 nucleotide sequence: TGTGCCAGCAGCCCTTCCAGGGGGTCCTACGAGCAGTACTTC.